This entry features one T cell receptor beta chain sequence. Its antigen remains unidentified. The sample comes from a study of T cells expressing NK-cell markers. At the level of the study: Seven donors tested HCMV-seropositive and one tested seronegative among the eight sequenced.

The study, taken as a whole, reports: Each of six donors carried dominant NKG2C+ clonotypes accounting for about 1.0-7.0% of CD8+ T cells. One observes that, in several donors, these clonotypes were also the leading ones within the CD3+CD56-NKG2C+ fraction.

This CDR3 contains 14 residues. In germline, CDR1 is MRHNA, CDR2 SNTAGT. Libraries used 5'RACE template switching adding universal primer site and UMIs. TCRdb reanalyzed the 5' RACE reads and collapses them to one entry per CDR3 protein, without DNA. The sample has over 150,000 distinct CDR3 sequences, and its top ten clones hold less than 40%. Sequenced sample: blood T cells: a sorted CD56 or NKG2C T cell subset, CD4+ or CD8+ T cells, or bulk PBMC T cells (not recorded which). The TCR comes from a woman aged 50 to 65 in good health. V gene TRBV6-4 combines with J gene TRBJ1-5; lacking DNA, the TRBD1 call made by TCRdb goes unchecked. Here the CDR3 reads CASSDSLGGQPQHF.